The T cell receptor beta chain under discussion was sequenced for a study of cytomegalovirus exposure and HLA in healthy donors. Donors sampled were nominally healthy, though unrecorded immune exposures were likely. The germline V gene encodes CDR1 SGHAT and CDR2 FQNNGV. The CDR3 runs 15 residues. Trimming removed 3 bases from V and 2 bases from J; junction bases left unmatched: 3. Study outcomes and limitations: Other equally common chains were less clonally expanded than HLA-associated TCR beta chains, a later analysis showed.

Both 60 Vbeta primers and 13 Jbeta primers went into the PCR. The protocol was immunoSEQ multiplex PCR, while the TCRdb copy is restricted to in-frame clones and leaves out a portion. In the table there are 95,000 to 150,000 clones, around 85% of which are singletons. On this clone itself: Its target is not known.

This TCR was recovered from a man aged 25-45 years in good health and CMV-seronegative. The sample comprised PBMCs. The rearrangement uses TRBV11-2 and TRBJ2-7, with 11 positions matching TRBD1. Here the CDR3 DNA reads TGTGCCAGCAGCTTCGGGACAGGGGGAACCTACGAGCAGTACTTC. Encoded protein: CASSFGTGGTYEQYF.